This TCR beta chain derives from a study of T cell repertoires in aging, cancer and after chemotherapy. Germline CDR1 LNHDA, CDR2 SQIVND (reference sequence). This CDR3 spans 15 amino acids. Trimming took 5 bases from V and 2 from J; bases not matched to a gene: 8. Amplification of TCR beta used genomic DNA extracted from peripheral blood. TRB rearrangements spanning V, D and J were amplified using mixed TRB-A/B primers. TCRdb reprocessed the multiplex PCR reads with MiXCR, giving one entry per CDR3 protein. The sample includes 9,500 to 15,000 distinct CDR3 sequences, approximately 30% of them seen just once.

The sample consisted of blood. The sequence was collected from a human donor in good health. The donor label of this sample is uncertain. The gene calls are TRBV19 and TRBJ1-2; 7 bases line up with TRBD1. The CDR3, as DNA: TGTGCCAGTAGTTCTCAGACAGGGACGAACTATGGCTACACCTTC. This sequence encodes CASSSQTGTNYGYTF.